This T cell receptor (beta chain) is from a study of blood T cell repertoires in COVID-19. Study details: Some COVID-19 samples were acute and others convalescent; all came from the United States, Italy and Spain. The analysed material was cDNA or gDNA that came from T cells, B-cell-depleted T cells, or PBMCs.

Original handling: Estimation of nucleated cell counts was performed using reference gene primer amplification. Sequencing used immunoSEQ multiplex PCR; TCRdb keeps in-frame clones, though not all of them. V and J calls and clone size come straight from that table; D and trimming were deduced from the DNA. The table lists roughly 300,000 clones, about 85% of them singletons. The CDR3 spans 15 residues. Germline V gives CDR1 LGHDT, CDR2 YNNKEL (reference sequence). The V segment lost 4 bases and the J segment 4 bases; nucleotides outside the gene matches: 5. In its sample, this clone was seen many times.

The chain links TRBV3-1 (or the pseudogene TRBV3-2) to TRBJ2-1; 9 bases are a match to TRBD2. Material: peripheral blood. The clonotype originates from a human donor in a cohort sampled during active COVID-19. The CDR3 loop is CASSPTSGSYNEQFF. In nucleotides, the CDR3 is TGTGCCAGCAGCCCCACTAGCGGGTCTTACAATGAGCAGTTCTTC.